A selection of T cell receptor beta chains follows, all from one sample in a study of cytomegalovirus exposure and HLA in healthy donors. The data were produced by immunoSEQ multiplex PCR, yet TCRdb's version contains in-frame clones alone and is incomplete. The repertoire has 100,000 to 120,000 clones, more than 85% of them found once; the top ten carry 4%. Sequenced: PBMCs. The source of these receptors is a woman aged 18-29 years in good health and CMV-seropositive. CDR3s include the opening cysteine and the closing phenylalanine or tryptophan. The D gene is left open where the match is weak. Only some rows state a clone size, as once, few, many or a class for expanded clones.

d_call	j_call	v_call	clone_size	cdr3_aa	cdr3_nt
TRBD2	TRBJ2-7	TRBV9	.	CASSVNRVTSGSYEQYF	TGTGCCAGCAGCGTTAACAGGGTTACTAGCGGCTCCTACGAGCAGTACTTC
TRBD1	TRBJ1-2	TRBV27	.	CASSSPGQGLYGYTF	TGTGCCAGCAGTTCTCCGGGACAGGGGCTCTATGGCTACACCTTC
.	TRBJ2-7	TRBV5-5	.	CASSLQGGVRDYEQYF	TGTGCCAGCAGCCTCCAAGGGGGGGTAAGGGACTACGAGCAGTACTTC
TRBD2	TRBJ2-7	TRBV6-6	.	CASLYSVAGAREQYF	TGTGCCAGCCTCTACAGCGTAGCGGGAGCGAGAGAGCAGTACTTC
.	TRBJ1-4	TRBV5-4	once	CASTQGSTNEKLFF	TGTGCCAGCACACAGGGATCCACTAATGAAAAACTGTTTTTT
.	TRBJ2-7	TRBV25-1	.	CASSDLFYEQYF	TGTGCCAGCAGTGACCTCTTCTACGAGCAGTACTTC
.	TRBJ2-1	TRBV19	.	CASSNPYSYNEQFF	TGTGCCAGTAGTAACCCCTACTCCTACAATGAGCAGTTCTTC
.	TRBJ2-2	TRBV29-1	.	CSVEEARGELFF	TGCAGCGTTGAAGAGGCCCGCGGGGAGCTGTTTTTT
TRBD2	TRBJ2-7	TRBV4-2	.	CASSRTTSGTYEQYF	TGTGCCAGCAGCCGAACCACGAGCGGGACCTACGAGCAGTACTTC
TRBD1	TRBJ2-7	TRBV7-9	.	CASSHPLGQVSYEQYF	TGTGCCAGCAGCCACCCTCTGGGACAGGTATCCTACGAGCAGTACTTC
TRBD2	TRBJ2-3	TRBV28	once	CASSPWVLAEWTDTQYF	TGTGCCAGCAGTCCCTGGGTGCTAGCGGAGTGGACAGATACGCAGTATTTT
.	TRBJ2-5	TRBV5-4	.	CASSSPVGVTETQYF	TGTGCCAGCAGTTCCCCGGTGGGAGTAACAGAGACCCAGTACTTC
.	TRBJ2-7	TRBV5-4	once	CASSLRGGDYEQYF	TGTGCCAGCAGCTTAAGGGGCGGGGACTACGAGCAGTACTTC
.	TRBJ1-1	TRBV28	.	CASRSGAANTEAFF	TGTGCCAGCAGATCAGGGGCCGCGAACACTGAAGCTTTCTTT
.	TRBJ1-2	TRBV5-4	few	CASSSEPSSHNYGYTF	TGTGCCAGCAGCTCCGAGCCCTCAAGCCATAACTATGGCTACACCTTC
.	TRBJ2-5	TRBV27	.	CASMGLAGQETQYF	TGTGCCAGTATGGGACTGGCGGGCCAAGAGACCCAGTACTTC
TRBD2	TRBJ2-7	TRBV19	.	CASSSPSGASYEQYF	TGTGCCAGTAGTAGTCCTAGCGGGGCTTCCTACGAGCAGTACTTC
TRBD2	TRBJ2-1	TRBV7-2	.	CASSLGWGLAGGQFF	TGTGCCAGCAGCTTAGGGTGGGGACTAGCGGGAGGGCAGTTCTTC
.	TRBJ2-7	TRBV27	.	CASSFRGFSSYEQYF	TGTGCCAGCAGTTTTCGAGGTTTCAGCTCCTACGAGCAGTACTTC
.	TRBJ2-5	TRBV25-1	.	CASSEWGLQETQYF	TGTGCCAGCAGTGAATGGGGGCTTCAAGAGACCCAGTACTTC
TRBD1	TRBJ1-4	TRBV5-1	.	CASSKDRGYNEKLFF	TGCGCCAGCAGCAAGGACAGGGGCTATAATGAAAAACTGTTTTTT
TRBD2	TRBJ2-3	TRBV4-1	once	CASSQDRTSGGATLNTQYF	TGCGCCAGCAGCCAAGATAGGACTAGCGGGGGGGCCACGTTAAATACGCAGTATTTT
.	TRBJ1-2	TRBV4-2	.	CASSQDGSEGYGYTF	TGTGCCAGCAGCCAAGACGGGTCTGAAGGCTATGGCTACACCTTC
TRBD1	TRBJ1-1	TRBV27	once	CASSLRDRGTEAFF	TGTGCCAGCAGTCTCCGGGACAGGGGCACTGAAGCTTTCTTT